One sample yielded the 20 T cell receptor beta chains listed below, sequenced in a study of T cell changes during pregnancy in multiple sclerosis. The table came from immunoSEQ multiplex PCR; TCRdb's copy has only in-frame clones and leaves some out. The sample consists of about 72,000 clones, around 90% of them appearing once. This specimen was peripheral blood, taken in the first trimester of pregnancy. The receptors stem from a female donor in good health, enrolled as a control in a pregnancy study.

This clone occurred a few times. The chain combines TRBV5-1 with TRBJ1-1; D ambiguous. The V and J ends lost 0 bases and 4 bases respectively, with 10 bases between them. The CDR3 consists of 14 residues. CDR1 and CDR2 from the germline V gene are SGHRS and YFSETQ. DNA for the CDR3: TGCGCCAGCAGCTTGGCCGGCCAGGTCACTGAAGCTTTCTTT. Its protein product is CASSLAGQVTEAFF.

V usage is TRBV5-1 and J usage is TRBJ2-1; 9 bases agree with TRBD2. The V and J ends lost 0 bases and 2 bases, in that order; junction bases with no gene match: 9. CDR3 length: 18 residues. Germline V gives CDR1 SGHRS, CDR2 YFSETQ. CDR3 bases: TGCGCCAGCAGCTTGGCACTAGCGGGCATCTCCCCCTACAATGAGCAGTTCTTC. This sequence encodes CASSLALAGISPYNEQFF.

The J gene is TRBJ1-3, the V gene TRBV7-2; 9 bases line up with TRBD1. V gave up 4 bases and J gave up 8 bases; unmatched junction bases: 9. The CDR3 loop spans 15 amino acids. Germline lookup yields CDR1 SGHTA and CDR2 FQGNSA. The CDR3 reads CASSSGTGTSYTIYF. CDR3 sequence (DNA): TGTGCCAGCAGCTCGGGGACAGGGACTAGTTACACCATATATTTT.

This clone turned up a few times. This rearrangement joins TRBV14 to TRBJ2-5, with a weak D call TRBD2 (6 bases). Germline V gives CDR1 SGHDN, CDR2 FVKESK. The germline V and J ends were trimmed by 0 bases and 4 bases, with 12 bases remaining between them. The CDR3 covers 15 residues. DNA of the CDR3: TGTGCCAGCAGCCAAGAAGTTGGGGGAGGAGAGACCCAGTACTTC. Translated: CASSQEVGGGETQYF.

This clone was counted a single time. The rearrangement joins TRBV19 to TRBJ1-1; tentatively, D is TRBD1 (5 bases). Trimming removed 3 bases from V and 1 base from J, with 12 bases in between. The germline V gene encodes CDR1 LNHDA and CDR2 SQIVND (reference sequence). The length of the CDR3 is 15 residues. Here the CDR3 reads CASSIRGGANTEAFF. Here the CDR3 DNA reads TGTGCCAGTAGTATCCGGGGAGGGGCGAACACTGAAGCTTTCTTT.

This clone was seen a handful of times. The V gene is TRBV29-1, the J gene TRBJ1-1, with D possibly TRBD1 on 5 matching bases. The germline gives CDR1 SQVTM, CDR2 ANQGSEA. V gave up 5 bases and J gave up 3 bases, with 7 bases separating them. This CDR3 has 11 residues. This CDR3 is CSVSTDTEAFF. The CDR3 nucleotides read TGCAGCGTTTCGACAGACACTGAAGCTTTCTTT.

This chain links TRBV5-1 with TRBJ1-4, with a weak D call TRBD1 (5 bases). Trimming removed 6 bases at V and 0 bases at J, with 12 bases between. This CDR3 has 15 amino acids. The V gene's germline CDR1 is SGHRS and CDR2 YFSETQ. CDR3 protein: CASKGQAATNEKLFF. In nucleotides, the CDR3 is TGCGCCAGCAAGGGGCAGGCAGCAACTAATGAAAAACTGTTTTTT. The variable domain in full, with the rest retrieved from reference TRBV5-1 and TRBJ1-4, is KAGVTQTPRYLIKTRGQQVTLSCSPISGHRSVSWYQQTPGQGLQFLFEYFSETQRNKGNFPGRFSGRQFSNSRSEMNVSTLELGDSALYLCASKGQAATNEKLFFGSGTQLSVL.

This clone was picked up one time. The chain employs TRBV28 and TRBJ2-7, with 9 nucleotides matching TRBD1. Germline CDR1 reads MDHEN; CDR2 reads SYDVKM. This CDR3 is built from 14 residues. The junction had 6 bases not matched to a gene; V was cut back by 6 bases and J by 3 bases. CDR3: CASSPPDRGYEQYF. The CDR3 DNA reads TGTGCCAGCAGCCCTCCGGACAGGGGCTACGAGCAGTACTTC.

This chain connects TRBV19 to TRBJ2-7, with 7 positions matching TRBD1. Germline V gene sequence: CDR1 LNHDA, CDR2 SQIVND (reference sequence). The CDR3 is 14 amino acids. Losses at the gene ends were 5 bases for V and 2 bases for J; bases not matched to a gene: 6. In DNA form, the CDR3 reads TGTGCCAGTAGTGTGCAGACAGGGACCTACGAGCAGTACTTC. Encoded protein: CASSVQTGTYEQYF.

The V call is TRBV10-3, the J call TRBJ2-7, with 11 bases identical to TRBD2. CDR1 and CDR2 from the germline V gene are ENHRY and SYGVKD. Trimming cost V 7 bases and J 3 bases; bases outside gene matches: 8. The CDR3 has 15 amino acids. CDR3 sequence (DNA): TGTGCCATCAAGCTAGCGGGAGGTGCGGTCTACGAGCAGTACTTC. Translating gives CAIKLAGGAVYEQYF.

This clone was seen only once. V is TRBV6-1 and J is TRBJ2-2; D call uncertain. V shed 3 bases and J shed 3 bases, with 8 bases lying between them. Germline CDR1 MNHNS, CDR2 SASEGT. This CDR3 comprises 14 residues. The CDR3 sequence is CASSEPRDTGELFF. The CDR3 bases are TGTGCCAGCAGTGAGCCTCGGGACACCGGGGAGCTGTTTTTT.

The CDR3 nucleotides are TGTGCCAGCAGCTTAGTGCACACGGAGGGCCACAATGAGCAGTTCTTC. It is translated as CASSLVHTEGHNEQFF. This chain connects TRBV7-9 to TRBJ2-1, with a possible D match to TRBD2 (6 bases). The CDR3 sequence is 16 residues long. Germline CDR1 SEHNR, CDR2 FQNEAQ (reference sequence). Trimming left V 1 base short and J 5 bases short, with 15 bases between.

The V call is TRBV19, the J call TRBJ1-1, with D possibly being TRBD1 (6 bases). The CDR3 sequence is 17 residues long. CDR1 is LNHDA, CDR2 SQIVND, per germline (reference sequence). The V gene lost 2 bases and the J gene lost 0 bases, with 16 bases spanning the gap. The CDR3 region has the DNA TGTGCCAGTAGTATAAGGGGTGCCAGGGGATTGAACACTGAAGCTTTCTTT. Translation: CASSIRGARGLNTEAFF.

The gene calls are TRBV16 and TRBJ2-5, with 7 bases fitting TRBD2. V lost 4 bases to trimming and J lost 4 bases; unmatched junction nucleotides: 6. Per the germline V gene, CDR1 is KGHSY and CDR2 is FQNENV. The CDR3 loop spans 14 amino acids. DNA for the CDR3: TGTGCCAGCAGCCGCCGGGGGGTAAGAGAGACCCAGTACTTC. Its translation: CASSRRGVRETQYF.

This chain uses TRBV7-9 with TRBJ1-2; maybe TRBD1 (5 bases). V was pared by 4 bases and J by 4 bases, with 10 bases between. CDR1 SEHNR and CDR2 FQNEAQ come from the germline V gene (reference sequence). The CDR3 covers 13 residues. Here the CDR3 DNA reads TGTGCCAGCAGCTCCACAGGTTCCTATGGCTACACCTTC. This translates into CASSSTGSYGYTF.

The genes are TRBV5-1 and TRBJ2-1, with D perhaps matching TRBD2 (6 bases). This CDR3 region has 15 residues. Germline loops: CDR1 SGHRS, CDR2 YFSETQ. With 0 bases removed from V and 3 bases from J, the gap between germline ends came to 10 bases. The CDR3 here is CASSLVGGRYNEQFF. The DNA for the CDR3 is TGCGCCAGCAGCTTGGTGGGGGGACGCTACAATGAGCAGTTCTTC. The variable domain in full, with the rest retrieved from reference TRBV5-1 and TRBJ2-1, is KAGVTQTPRYLIKTRGQQVTLSCSPISGHRSVSWYQQTPGQGLQFLFEYFSETQRNKGNFPGRFSGRQFSNSRSEMNVSTLELGDSALYLCASSLVGGRYNEQFFGPGTRLTVL.

The rearrangement uses TRBV2 and TRBJ2-7, with 9 bases aligning to TRBD2. Germline CDR1 and CDR2: SNHLY and FYNNEI. The CDR3 runs 15 residues. V shed 7 bases, J shed 1 base, and the junction held 8 bases outside the gene matches. The CDR3 DNA reads as TGTGCCAGCACTTTTGGACTAGCGCCGTCCTACGAGCAGTACTTC. Protein sequence: CASTFGLAPSYEQYF.

This chain uses TRBV6-5 with TRBJ1-4, with 8 positions matching TRBD1. CDR1 is MNHEY, CDR2 SVGAGI, per germline. V gave up 8 bases and J gave up 3 bases; unmatched junction bases: 8. The CDR3 extends over 15 amino acids. The CDR3 DNA reads as TGTGCCAGCGGAACAACACAGGGGGCTAATGAAAAACTGTTTTTT. Protein product: CASGTTQGANEKLFF.

The V and J genes are TRBV28 and TRBJ2-2; D unresolved. Germline assignment: CDR1 MDHEN and CDR2 SYDVKM. The CDR3 length is 15 residues. Trimming pared 6 bases from V and 4 bases from J, leaving 15 bases between. The CDR3, as DNA: TGTGCCAGCAGCTCCGATCCCACGGTCACCGGGGAGCTGTTTTTT. Protein sequence: CASSSDPTVTGELFF.

This chain uses TRBV7-2 with TRBJ2-7, with 7 bases aligning to TRBD1. The CDR3 totals 14 residues. CDR1 is SGHTA and CDR2 is FQGNSA in the germline V gene. J was trimmed by 4 bases and V by 6 bases; bases with no gene match: 9. CDR3 protein: CASSRRQGVYEQYF. The DNA for the CDR3 is TGTGCCAGCAGTCGTAGACAGGGTGTGTACGAGCAGTACTTC.